The clone carrying this T cell receptor (beta chain) was seen repeatedly, ten times or more. Time point noted: newly diagnosed GD, antithyroid drugs for less than 3 months. The authors made the TCR library using RNA they extracted from PBMCs. The sample comes from a study of regulatory T cells in long-lasting Graves disease. In building TCR beta libraries, iRepertoire HTBI primers were used together with Arm-PCR of CDR3 regions. From the multiplex PCR reads, TCRdb called clonotypes with MiXCR, one entry per CDR3 protein. This sample has approximately 490,000 distinct CDR3 sequences, with roughly 15% found just once. This sample was also put to use in a study of T cells in Graves' hyperthyroidism and ophthalmopathy. That source reports: Graves' hyperthyroidism was deemed stable given no ophthalmopathy progression within 18 months.

The starting material was peripheral blood mononuclear cells (PBMCs), obtained at new diagnosis, from a patient treated with antithyroid drugs. The clonotype comes from a man aged 35 to 55 with Graves disease.

CDR3 DNA sequence: TGTGCCAGCAGCGTAGGGGGCAACCAAGGGGCAGATACGCAGTATTTT. Its protein is CASSVGGNQGADTQYF. The rearrangement links TRBV9 to TRBJ2-3, with a tentative D call TRBD1 (5 bases). Trimming removed 0 bases at V and 4 bases at J, with 15 bases between. The CDR3 contains 16 residues. From germline, CDR1 is SGDLS and CDR2 YYNGEE.